This entry lists 5 T cell receptor beta chains sequenced from one sample in a study of cytomegalovirus exposure and HLA in healthy donors. PCR employed 60 Vbeta and 13 Jbeta primers. Using immunoSEQ multiplex PCR, the repertoire was profiled, and TCRdb retains in-frame clones only, with some absent. Of about 140,000 clones in the sample, more than 70% were seen once. The sequencing input was PBMCs. These receptors all stem from a male donor in good health and CMV-seropositive.

The V and J genes are TRBV14 and TRBJ2-2; D is possibly TRBD1 (5 bases). This CDR3 is built from 19 residues. Germline V gene data show CDR1 as SGHDN and CDR2 as FVKESK. The ends were cut back, 3 bases at V and 0 bases at J, with 20 bases in the middle. CDR3 bases: TGTGCCAGCAGCCACCATCCTCTTCCAGGGCATGCGAACACCGGGGAGCTGTTTTTT. Its translation is CASSHHPLPGHANTGELFF.

The chain is built from TRBV5-5 and TRBJ1-1; possibly TRBD1 for D (5 bases). The CDR3 contains 14 residues. Germline V gene data show CDR1 as SGHKS and CDR2 as YYEKEE (reference sequence). V lost 0 bases and J lost 1, with 7 bases in between. Here the CDR3 DNA reads TGTGCCAGCAGCTTGGGACAGACGAACACTGAAGCTTTCTTT. Its protein product is CASSLGQTNTEAFF.

The chain is built from TRBV6-1 and TRBJ2-1; TRBD2 might be the D (7 bases). V dropped 6 bases and J dropped 6 bases, with 15 bases sitting between them. Germline CDR1 reads MNHNS; CDR2 reads SASEGT. There are 14 residues in the CDR3. The CDR3 nucleotides are TGTGCCAGCAGATCGCGGCGGGGGCCCAATGAGCAGTTCTTC. It codes for CASRSRRGPNEQFF.

The chain uses TRBV7-2 and TRBJ2-5; 8 nucleotides match TRBD1. The DNA matches TRBJ2-7 better at its end, which makes the J call doubtful. CDR3 size: 14 residues. Germline values: CDR1 SGHTA, CDR2 FQGNSA. The chain's CDR3 is CASSRPGTGYEQYF. In DNA form, the CDR3 reads TGTGCCAGCAGCCGTCCCGGGACAGGCTACGAGCAGTACTTC.

The chain joins TRBV4-2 to TRBJ2-1; D possibly corresponds to TRBD2 (6 bases). Germline V gene lookup returns CDR1 LGHNA and CDR2 YNFKEQ. The CDR3 spans 17 residues. V lost 4 bases and J 8 bases, leaving 24 bases between the germline ends. CDR3 DNA: TGTGCCAGCAGCCCCTCCTCGGGGCGGGGCCCTGGCGATGAGCAGTTCTTC. It codes for CASSPSSGRGPGDEQFF.